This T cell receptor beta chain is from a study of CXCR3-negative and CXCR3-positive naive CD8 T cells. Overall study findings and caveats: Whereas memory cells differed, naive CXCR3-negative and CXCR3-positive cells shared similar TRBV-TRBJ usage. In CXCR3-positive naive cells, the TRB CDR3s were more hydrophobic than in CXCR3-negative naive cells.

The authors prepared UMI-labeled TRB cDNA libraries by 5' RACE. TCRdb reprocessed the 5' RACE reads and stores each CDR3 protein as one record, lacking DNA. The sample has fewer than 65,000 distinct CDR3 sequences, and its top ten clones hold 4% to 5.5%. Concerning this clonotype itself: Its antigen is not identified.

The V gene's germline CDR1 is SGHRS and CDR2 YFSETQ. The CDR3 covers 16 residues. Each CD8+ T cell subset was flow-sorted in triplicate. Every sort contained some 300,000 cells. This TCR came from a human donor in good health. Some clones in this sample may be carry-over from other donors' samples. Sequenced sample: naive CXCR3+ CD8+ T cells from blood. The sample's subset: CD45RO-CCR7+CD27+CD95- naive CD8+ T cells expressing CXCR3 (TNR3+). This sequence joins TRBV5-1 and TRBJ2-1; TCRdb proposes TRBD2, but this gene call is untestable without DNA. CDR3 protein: CASSLDTSGEGGEQFF.